What follows describes a single TCR beta chain. As processed by the authors: Reference gene primer amplification gave nucleated cell count estimates. Profiling relied on immunoSEQ multiplex PCR, and the TCRdb table lists in-frame clones only, not all of them. V, J and clone size are taken as reported in that table, and D and trimming were inferred from the DNA itself. The sample includes about 120,000 clones, over 75% of them seen just once. The data belong to a study of blood T cell repertoires in COVID-19. As for the study in general: There were acute and convalescent COVID-19 samples, and they came from the United States, Italy and Spain. PBMCs, B-cell-depleted T cells, or T cells provided the cDNA or gDNA that made up the material.

V gave up 5 bases and J gave up 2 bases; unmatched junction bases: 4. This CDR3 is built from 13 residues. Germline loops: CDR1 GTSNPN, CDR2 SVGIG (reference sequence). Sequenced: peripheral blood. The sequence came from a man aged 65 to 79 with active or convalescent COVID-19. This rearrangement joins TRBV30 to TRBJ2-3; TRBD2 agrees at 7 bases. CDR3 nucleotide sequence: TGTGCCTGGTCGGCGGGGGACACAGATACGCAGTATTTT. It encodes CAWSAGDTDTQYF.